These 20 T cell receptor beta chains share one sample of origin, sequenced in a study of blood T cell repertoires in COVID-19. Profiled with immunoSEQ multiplex PCR; TCRdb holds only in-frame clones, not every one. The profile shows under 450,000 clones, 70% to 90% of them singletons. Input material: peripheral blood. Receptors were obtained from a woman between 35 and 50 years old with COVID-19, enrolled during active disease.

This rearrangement joins TRBV10-3 to TRBJ1-2; no definite D call. CDR3 length equals 12 residues. CDR1 is ENHRY, CDR2 SYGVKD, per germline. Deletions cut 5 bases from V and 8 bases from J, with 12 bases between. CDR3 loop: CAISPGGGGYTF. CDR3 nucleotides: TGTGCCATCAGTCCCGGAGGTGGCGGCTACACCTTC.

This chain joins TRBV28 and TRBJ1-1; 7 bases map to TRBD1. CDR1 and CDR2 from the germline V gene are MDHEN and SYDVKM. Trimming at V came to 3 bases and at J to 3 bases, leaving 4 bases not matched to a gene. The CDR3 runs 14 residues. The CDR3 loop reads CASSFGQVDTEAFF. Written as DNA, the CDR3 is TGTGCCAGCAGTTTTGGACAGGTTGACACTGAAGCTTTCTTT.

This clone was picked up many times. CDR3 residues: CASSEVQGGEQYF. CDR3 DNA: TGTGCCAGCAGTGAAGTCCAGGGTGGCGAGCAGTACTTC. V and J are TRBV6-1 and TRBJ2-7; a weak D match, TRBD1 (5 bases). The CDR3 loop spans 13 amino acids. The germline V gene has CDR1 MNHNS and CDR2 SASEGT. Trimming took 1 base from V and 6 from J, leaving 10 bases between them.

The chain carries TRBV10-3 and TRBJ1-1, with D possibly being TRBD1 (5 bases). Per the germline V gene, CDR1 is ENHRY and CDR2 is SYGVKD. The CDR3 contains 16 residues. Trimming stripped 2 bases from V and 3 bases from J, with 16 bases between. In nucleotides, the CDR3 is TGTGCCATCAGTGAGGGAGTTGAAAGGGGATACACTGAAGCTTTCTTT. Its translation is CAISEGVERGYTEAFF.

This chain joins TRBV11-2 and TRBJ2-1, with D possibly matching TRBD2 (5 bases). V gave up 6 bases and J gave up 4 bases, with 19 bases separating them. The CDR3 consists of 16 residues. Germline V gives CDR1 SGHAT, CDR2 FQNNGV. The CDR3 coding sequence is TGTGCCAGCAGTCCCGGGGATAGCCCGCGGTACAATGAGCAGTTCTTC. Its protein product is CASSPGDSPRYNEQFF.

The chain uses TRBV27 and TRBJ2-5; TRBD1 agrees at 8 bases. The CDR3 sequence is 15 residues long. V lost 1 base to trimming and J lost 2 bases; unmatched junction nucleotides: 3. In germline, CDR1 is MNHEY, CDR2 SMNVEV (reference sequence). DNA of the CDR3: TGTGCCAGCAGTTTATTAGGGACAGGACAAGAGACCCAGTACTTC. Residues: CASSLLGTGQETQYF.

This sequence joins TRBV29-1 and TRBJ2-5, with D uncertain. CDR1 SQVTM and CDR2 ANQGSEA come from the germline V gene. V was pared by 4 bases and J by 2 bases, with 8 bases between. The CDR3 length is 12 residues. CDR3 sequence reads: CSVVFLQETQYF. The CDR3, as DNA: TGCAGCGTTGTGTTCCTGCAAGAGACCCAGTACTTC.

The chain is built from TRBV4-2 and TRBJ2-1; a possible D gene is TRBD2 (5 bases). The germline gives CDR1 LGHNA, CDR2 YNFKEQ. V gave up 4 bases and J gave up 7 bases, with 11 bases separating them. The CDR3 contains 13 residues. The CDR3 nucleotides are TGTGCCAGCAGCCCGAGGGCGTTGAATGAGCAGTTCTTC. Translation: CASSPRALNEQFF.

V and J are TRBV5-1 and TRBJ2-1, with 9 positions matching TRBD1. The CDR3 runs to 23 residues. Per the germline V gene, CDR1 is SGHRS and CDR2 is YFSETQ. V was pared by 4 bases and J by 0 bases, with 26 bases of the junction left unmatched. CDR3 bases: TGCGCCAGCAGCCCGGGGGACAGGGCACTAACCCTTAGCGGGTTCGTCTCCTACAATGAGCAGTTCTTC. The encoded protein is CASSPGDRALTLSGFVSYNEQFF.

The CDR3 DNA reads as TGTGCCAGCAGCCCACGCGGGAGTGGGGTAGATACGCAGTATTTT. Its protein product is CASSPRGSGVDTQYF. The rearrangement links TRBV7-2 to TRBJ2-3; 7 nucleotides agree with TRBD2. The CDR3 loop spans 15 amino acids. The V gene's germline CDR1 is SGHTA and CDR2 FQGNSA. The trim removed 5 bases at V and 5 bases at J, leaving 10 bases unmatched.

The V call is TRBV20-1, the J call TRBJ2-3; no firm D call. Deletions cut 3 bases from V and 6 bases from J, with 25 bases between. Germline V CDR1 and CDR2: DFQATT, SNEGSKA (reference sequence). The CDR3 has 17 residues. Here the CDR3 DNA reads TGCAGTGCTAGTACCCCGAGGTTCTCCCCAGAACTGGATACGCAGTATTTT. Encoded protein: CSASTPRFSPELDTQYF.

J is TRBJ1-2 and V is TRBV10-3; the D gene is possibly TRBD1 (5 bases). The germline V gene encodes CDR1 ENHRY and CDR2 SYGVKD. The CDR3 runs 13 residues. V was trimmed by 2 bases and J by 8 bases, leaving 12 bases between them. CDR3: CAISELRGRGYTF. CDR3 nucleotide sequence: TGTGCCATCAGTGAGCTTAGGGGAAGAGGCTACACCTTC.

This clone appeared once. This chain links TRBV3-1 (or the pseudogene TRBV3-2) with TRBJ1-2; D may be TRBD1 (6 bases). Germline V lookup: CDR1 LGHDT, CDR2 YNNKEL (reference sequence). The CDR3 extends over 15 amino acids. The V gene lost 0 bases and the J gene lost 3 bases, with 11 bases spanning the gap. Written as DNA, the CDR3 is TGTGCCAGCAGCCAAGATTGGGGGCAGGACTATGGCTACACCTTC. Protein product: CASSQDWGQDYGYTF.

The count of this clone is one. This chain uses TRBV7-6 with TRBJ1-6; maybe TRBD1 (5 bases). CDR1 is SGHVS and CDR2 is FNYEAQ in the germline V gene. V was cut by 5 bases and J by 5 bases, with 16 bases left in between. This CDR3 region has 16 residues. CDR3 in amino acids: CASSLGRGRNNSPLHF. The CDR3 bases are TGTGCCAGCAGCCTCGGAAGGGGTCGGAATAATTCACCCCTCCACTTT.

The chain combines TRBV28 with TRBJ1-2; 7 bases fit TRBD1. Germline lookup yields CDR1 MDHEN and CDR2 SYDVKM. CDR3 length: 12 amino acids. The V segment lost 6 bases and the J segment 5 bases; nucleotides outside the gene matches: 3. CDR3 sequence (DNA): TGTGCCAGCAGGGCACAGGGGTATGGCTACACCTTC. Translation gives CASRAQGYGYTF.

V usage is TRBV14 and J usage is TRBJ2-2; the D is unclear. Looked up from germline, CDR1 is SGHDN and CDR2 is FVKESK. This CDR3 has 14 residues. V was shortened by 6 bases and J by 7 bases, with 15 bases between the two germline ends. The CDR3, as DNA: TGTGCCAGCAGAATGCACTCAAGAGGCGGGGAGCTGTTTTTT. Residues: CASRMHSRGGELFF.

V gene TRBV6-5 combines with J gene TRBJ2-7, with 7 bases fitting TRBD2. In germline, CDR1 is MNHEY, CDR2 SVGAGI. The ends lost 8 bases at V and 3 bases at J; junction bases unmatched: 4. The CDR3 has 12 amino acids. DNA of the CDR3: TGTGCCAGCCGAGCGGGGAACTACGAGCAGTACTTC. It is translated as CASRAGNYEQYF.

V usage is TRBV28 and J usage is TRBJ1-6; tentatively, D is TRBD1 (6 bases). Germline assignment: CDR1 MDHEN and CDR2 SYDVKM. V lost 2 bases, J lost 0 bases, and 14 bases lay in between. This CDR3 is built from 18 residues. CDR3 coding DNA: TGTGCCAGCAGTTTAATGGGGGCGCGCAGCTCCTATAATTCACCCCTCCACTTT. Translating it yields CASSLMGARSSYNSPLHF.

The rearrangement joins TRBV30 to TRBJ1-2, with TRBD1 matching 7 bases. Germline loops: CDR1 GTSNPN, CDR2 SVGIG (reference sequence). V was pared by 0 bases and J by 8 bases, with 9 bases of the junction left unmatched. CDR3 length equals 14 residues. The CDR3 DNA follows: TGTGCCTGGAGTGTAGGGACAGCCCTAAGGGGCTACACCTTC. Residues: CAWSVGTALRGYTF. Using reference TRBV30 and TRBJ1-2 for the parts outside the CDR3, the full variable domain is SQTIHQWPATLVQPVGSPLSLECTVEGTSNPNLYWYRQAAGRGLQLLFYSVGIGQISSEVPQNLSASRPQDRQFILSSKKLLLSDSGFYLCAWSVGTALRGYTFGSGTRLTVV.

V gene TRBV5-1 combines with J gene TRBJ1-5, with no clear D. Between the trimmed V and J ends, which lost 0 bases and 7 bases, there was a span of 5 bases. Germline loops: CDR1 SGHRS, CDR2 YFSETQ. The CDR3 spans 12 residues. CDR3 loop: CASSLAGQPQHF. The CDR3, as DNA: TGCGCCAGCAGCTTGGCTGGCCAGCCCCAGCATTTT.